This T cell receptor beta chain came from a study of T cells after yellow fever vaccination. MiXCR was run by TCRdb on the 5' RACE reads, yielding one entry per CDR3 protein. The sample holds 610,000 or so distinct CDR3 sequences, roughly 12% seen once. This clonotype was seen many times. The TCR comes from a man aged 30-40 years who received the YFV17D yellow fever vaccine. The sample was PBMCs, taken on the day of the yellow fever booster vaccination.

The CDR3 nucleotides read TGTGCCAGCGGACAGGCCTACGAGCAGTACTTC. Amino acids: CASGQAYEQYF. V usage is TRBV12-3 or TRBV12-4 and J usage is TRBJ2-7, with 7 bases fitting TRBD1. The CDR3 loop spans 11 amino acids. Unmatched junction bases numbered 0, after V lost 8 bases and J lost 2 bases.